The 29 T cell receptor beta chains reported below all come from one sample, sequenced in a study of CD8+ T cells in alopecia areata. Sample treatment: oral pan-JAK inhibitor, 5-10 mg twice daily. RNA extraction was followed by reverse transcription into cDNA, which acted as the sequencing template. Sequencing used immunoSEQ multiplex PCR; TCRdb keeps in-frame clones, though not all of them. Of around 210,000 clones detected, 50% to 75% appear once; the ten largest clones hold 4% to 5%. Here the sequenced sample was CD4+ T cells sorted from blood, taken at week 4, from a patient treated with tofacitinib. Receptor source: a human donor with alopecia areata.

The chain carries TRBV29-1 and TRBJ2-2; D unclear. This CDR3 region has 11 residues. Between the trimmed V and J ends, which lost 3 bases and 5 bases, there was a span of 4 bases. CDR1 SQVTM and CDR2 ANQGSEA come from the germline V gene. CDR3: CSVDRTGELFF. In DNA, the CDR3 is TGCAGCGTTGACAGGACCGGGGAGCTGTTTTTT.

CDR3 amino acids: CASSPPEATSRTDTQYF. The DNA for the CDR3 is TGTGCCAGCAGCCCCCCAGAAGCAACCTCCCGCACAGATACGCAGTATTTT. The rearrangement uses TRBV5-4 and TRBJ2-3; no definite D call. Trimming shortened V by 4 bases and J by 1 base, and 19 bases separated the two germline ends. Germline values: CDR1 SGHNT, CDR2 YYREEE (reference sequence). The CDR3 has 17 amino acids.

The CDR3 spells CAWSLQLVGSGNTIYF. In DNA form, the CDR3 reads TGTGCCTGGAGTCTACAACTGGTCGGCTCTGGAAACACCATATATTTT. The chain is built from TRBV30 and TRBJ1-3; D uncertain. This CDR3 has 16 residues. Trimming stripped 2 bases from V and 0 bases from J, with 14 bases between. Germline V CDR1 and CDR2: GTSNPN, SVGIG (reference sequence).

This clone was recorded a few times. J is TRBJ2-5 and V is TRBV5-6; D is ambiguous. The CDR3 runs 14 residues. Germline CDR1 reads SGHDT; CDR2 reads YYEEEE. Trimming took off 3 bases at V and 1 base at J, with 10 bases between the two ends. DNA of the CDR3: TGTGCCAGCAGCTCACCTCATGCCCAAGAGACCCAGTACTTC. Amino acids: CASSSPHAQETQYF.

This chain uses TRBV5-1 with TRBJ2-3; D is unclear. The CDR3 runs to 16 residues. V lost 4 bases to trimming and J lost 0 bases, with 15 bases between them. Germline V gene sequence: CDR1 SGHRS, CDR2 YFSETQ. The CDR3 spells CASSAAWRLSTDTQYF. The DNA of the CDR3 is TGCGCCAGCAGCGCGGCGTGGAGACTGAGCACAGATACGCAGTATTTT.

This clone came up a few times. CDR3 sequence reads: CASSGQGGKDEQYF. CDR3 nucleotides: TGTGCCAGCAGCGGACAGGGTGGCAAGGACGAGCAGTACTTC. The rearrangement joins TRBV7-8 to TRBJ2-7, with 8 nucleotides matching TRBD1. J gave up 5 bases and V 5 bases, and 8 bases lay outside the gene matches. Germline-derived CDR1 and CDR2 are SGHVS and FQNEAQ. The length of the CDR3 is 14 residues.

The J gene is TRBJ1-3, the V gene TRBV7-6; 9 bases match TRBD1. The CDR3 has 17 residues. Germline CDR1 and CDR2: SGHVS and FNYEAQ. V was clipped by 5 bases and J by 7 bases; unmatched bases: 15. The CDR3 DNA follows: TGTGCCAGCAGCGAAGGGCGGGCACAGGGGGCCGGGAACACCATATATTTT. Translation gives CASSEGRAQGAGNTIYF.

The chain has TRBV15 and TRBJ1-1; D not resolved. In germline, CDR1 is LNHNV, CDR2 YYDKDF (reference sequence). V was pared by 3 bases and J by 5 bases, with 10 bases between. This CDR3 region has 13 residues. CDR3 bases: TGTGCCACCAGCAGGAATAAGGGTACTGAAGCTTTCTTT. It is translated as CATSRNKGTEAFF. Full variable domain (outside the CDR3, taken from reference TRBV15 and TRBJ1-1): DAMVIQNPRYQVTQFGKPVTLSCSQTLNHNVMYWYQQKSSQAPKLLFHYYDKDFNNEADTPDNFQSRRPNTSFCFLDIRSPGLGDTAMYLCATSRNKGTEAFFGQGTRLTVV.

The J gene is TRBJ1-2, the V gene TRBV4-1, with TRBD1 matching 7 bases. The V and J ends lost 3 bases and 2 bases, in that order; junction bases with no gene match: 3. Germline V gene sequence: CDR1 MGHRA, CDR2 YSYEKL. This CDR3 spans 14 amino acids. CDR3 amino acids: CASSHPTGNYGYTF. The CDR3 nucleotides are TGCGCCAGCAGCCACCCGACAGGGAACTATGGCTACACCTTC.

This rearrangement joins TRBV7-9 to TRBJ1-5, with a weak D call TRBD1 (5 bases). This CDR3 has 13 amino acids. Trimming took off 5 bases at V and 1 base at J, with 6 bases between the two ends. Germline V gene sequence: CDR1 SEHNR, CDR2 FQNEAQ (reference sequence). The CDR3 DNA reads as TGTGCCAGCAGCCGGGACAGCAATCAGCCCCAGCATTTT. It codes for CASSRDSNQPQHF.

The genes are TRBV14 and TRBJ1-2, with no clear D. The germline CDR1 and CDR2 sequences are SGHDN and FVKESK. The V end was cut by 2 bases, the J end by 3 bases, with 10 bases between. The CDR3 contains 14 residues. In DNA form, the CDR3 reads TGTGCCAGCAGCCAATCGAACACCTACTATGGCTACACCTTC. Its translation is CASSQSNTYYGYTF.

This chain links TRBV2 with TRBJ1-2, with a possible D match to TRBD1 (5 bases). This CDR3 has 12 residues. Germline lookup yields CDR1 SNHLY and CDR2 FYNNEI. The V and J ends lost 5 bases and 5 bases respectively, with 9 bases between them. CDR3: CASSLQEYGYTF. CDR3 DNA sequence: TGTGCCAGCAGTTTACAGGAATATGGCTACACCTTC.

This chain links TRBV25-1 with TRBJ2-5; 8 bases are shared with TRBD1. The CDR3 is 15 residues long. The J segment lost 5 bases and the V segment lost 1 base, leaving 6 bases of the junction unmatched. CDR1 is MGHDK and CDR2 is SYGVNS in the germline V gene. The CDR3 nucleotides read TGTGCCAGCAGTGAATCCGGGACAGGTCCCGAGACCCAGTACTTC. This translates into CASSESGTGPETQYF.

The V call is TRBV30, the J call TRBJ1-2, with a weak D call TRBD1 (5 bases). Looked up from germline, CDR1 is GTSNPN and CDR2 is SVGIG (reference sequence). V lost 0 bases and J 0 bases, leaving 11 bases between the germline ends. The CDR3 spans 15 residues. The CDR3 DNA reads TGTGCCTGGAGTGTAGGAGCAGGGTCTAACTATGGCTACACCTTC. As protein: CAWSVGAGSNYGYTF.

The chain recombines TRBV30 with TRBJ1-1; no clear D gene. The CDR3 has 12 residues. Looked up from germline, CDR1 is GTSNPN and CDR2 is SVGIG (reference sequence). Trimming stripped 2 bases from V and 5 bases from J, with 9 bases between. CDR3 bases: TGTGCCTGGAGTAACGGCGGTACTGAAGCTTTCTTT. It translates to CAWSNGGTEAFF.

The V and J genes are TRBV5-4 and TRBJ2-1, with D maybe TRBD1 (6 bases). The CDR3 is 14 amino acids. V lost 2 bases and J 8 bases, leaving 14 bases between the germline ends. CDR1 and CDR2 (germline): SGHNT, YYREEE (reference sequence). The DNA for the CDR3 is TGTGCCAGCAGCTTACAGGGTGAGGGGGATGAGCAGTTCTTC. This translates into CASSLQGEGDEQFF.

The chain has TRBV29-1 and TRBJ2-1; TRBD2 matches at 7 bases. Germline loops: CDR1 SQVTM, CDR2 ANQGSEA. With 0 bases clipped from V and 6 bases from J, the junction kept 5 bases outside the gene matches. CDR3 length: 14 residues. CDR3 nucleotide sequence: TGCAGCGTTGAAGATCGCGGGGGACTCAATGAGCAGTTCTTC. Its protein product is CSVEDRGGLNEQFF.

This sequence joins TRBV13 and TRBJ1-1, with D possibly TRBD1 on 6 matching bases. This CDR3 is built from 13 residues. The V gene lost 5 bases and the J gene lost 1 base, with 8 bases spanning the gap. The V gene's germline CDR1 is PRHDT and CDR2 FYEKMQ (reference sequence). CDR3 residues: CASSPRGNTEAFF. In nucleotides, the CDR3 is TGTGCCAGCAGCCCCAGGGGGAACACTGAAGCTTTCTTT.

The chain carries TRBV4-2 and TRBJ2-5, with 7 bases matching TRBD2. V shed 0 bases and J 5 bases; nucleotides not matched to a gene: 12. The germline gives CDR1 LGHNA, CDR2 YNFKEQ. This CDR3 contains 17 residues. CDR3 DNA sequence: TGTGCCAGCAGCCAAGATCTAGCGCCTAGCGGCCGGGAGACCCAGTACTTC. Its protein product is CASSQDLAPSGRETQYF.

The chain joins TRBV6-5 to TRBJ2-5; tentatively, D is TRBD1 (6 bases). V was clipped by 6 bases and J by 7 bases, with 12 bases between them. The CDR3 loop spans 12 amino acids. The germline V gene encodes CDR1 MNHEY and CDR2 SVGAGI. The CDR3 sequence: CASSALGGTQYF. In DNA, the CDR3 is TGTGCCAGCAGCGCCCTAGGGGGGACCCAGTACTTC.

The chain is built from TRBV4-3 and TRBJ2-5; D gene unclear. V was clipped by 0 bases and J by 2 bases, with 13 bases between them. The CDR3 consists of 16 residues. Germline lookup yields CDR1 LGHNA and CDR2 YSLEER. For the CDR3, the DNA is TGCGCCAGCAGCCAAGATATGTGGATACCACAAGAGACCCAGTACTTC. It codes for CASSQDMWIPQETQYF.

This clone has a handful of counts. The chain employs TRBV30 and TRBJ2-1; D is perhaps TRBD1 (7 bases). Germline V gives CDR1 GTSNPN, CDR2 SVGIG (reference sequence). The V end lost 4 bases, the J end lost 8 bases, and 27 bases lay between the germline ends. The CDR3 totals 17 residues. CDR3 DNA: TGTGCCTGGAATACTCCTCCGGGGGCAGGGGGAAACCATGAGCAGTTCTTC. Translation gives CAWNTPPGAGGNHEQFF.

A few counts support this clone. The CDR3 loop is CASSLYRDNSPLHF. In DNA, the CDR3 is TGCGCCAGCAGCTTGTACCGGGATAATTCACCCCTCCACTTT. The V and J genes are TRBV5-1 and TRBJ1-6; no clear D gene. Germline CDR1 reads SGHRS; CDR2 reads YFSETQ. V dropped 1 base and J dropped 5 bases, with 7 bases sitting between them. This CDR3 is built from 14 residues.

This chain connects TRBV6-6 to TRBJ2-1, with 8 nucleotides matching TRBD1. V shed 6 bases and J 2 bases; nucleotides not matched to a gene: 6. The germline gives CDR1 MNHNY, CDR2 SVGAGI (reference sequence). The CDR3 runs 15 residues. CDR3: CASRSGTGTYNEQFF. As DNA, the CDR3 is TGTGCCAGCAGATCCGGGACAGGCACCTACAATGAGCAGTTCTTC.

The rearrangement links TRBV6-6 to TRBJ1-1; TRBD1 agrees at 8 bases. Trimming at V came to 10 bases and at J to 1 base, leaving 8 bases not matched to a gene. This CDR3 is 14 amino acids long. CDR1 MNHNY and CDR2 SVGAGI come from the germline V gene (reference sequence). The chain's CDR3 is CATSDRVSNTEAFF. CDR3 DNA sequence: TGTGCCACCTCGGACAGGGTGTCGAACACTGAAGCTTTCTTT.

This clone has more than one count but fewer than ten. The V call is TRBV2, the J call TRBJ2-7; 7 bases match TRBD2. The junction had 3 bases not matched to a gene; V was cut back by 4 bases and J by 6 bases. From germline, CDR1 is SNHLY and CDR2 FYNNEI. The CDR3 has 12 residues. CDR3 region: CASSGTSREQYF. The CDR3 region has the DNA TGTGCCAGCAGTGGGACTAGTCGCGAGCAGTACTTC.

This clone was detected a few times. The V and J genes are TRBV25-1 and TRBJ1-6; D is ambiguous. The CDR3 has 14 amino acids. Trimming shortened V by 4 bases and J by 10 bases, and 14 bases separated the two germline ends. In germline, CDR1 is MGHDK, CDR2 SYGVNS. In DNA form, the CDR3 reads TGTGCCAGCAGTGCGGTCGAGTCTAGATCACCCCTCCACTTT. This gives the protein CASSAVESRSPLHF.

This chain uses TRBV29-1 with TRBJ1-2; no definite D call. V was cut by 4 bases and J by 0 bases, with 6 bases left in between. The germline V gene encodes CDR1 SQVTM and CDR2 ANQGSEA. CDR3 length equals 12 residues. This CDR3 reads CSVVPANYGYTF. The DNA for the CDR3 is TGCAGCGTTGTCCCCGCTAACTATGGCTACACCTTC.

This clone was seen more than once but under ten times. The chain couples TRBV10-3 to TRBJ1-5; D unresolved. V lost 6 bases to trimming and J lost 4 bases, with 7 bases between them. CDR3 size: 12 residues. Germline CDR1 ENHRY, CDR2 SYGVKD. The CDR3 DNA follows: TGTGCCATCAGCTCCCGGAATCAGCCCCAGCATTTT. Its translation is CAISSRNQPQHF.